The 26 T cell receptor beta chains reported below all come from one sample, sequenced in a study of blood T cell repertoires in COVID-19. Using immunoSEQ multiplex PCR, the repertoire was profiled, and TCRdb retains in-frame clones only, with some absent. The data hold approximately 81,000 clones, with 75% to 90% observed a single time. Sequencing used peripheral blood. These receptors were taken from a man in his 70s with active or convalescent COVID-19.

The chain carries TRBV7-2 and TRBJ1-1, with TRBD1 as a possible D gene (5 bases). Trimming shortened V by 5 bases and J by 0 bases, and 16 bases separated the two germline ends. The CDR3 loop spans 16 amino acids. CDR1 is SGHTA, CDR2 FQGNSA, per germline. CDR3 loop: CASSPDQEGMNTEAFF. For the CDR3, the DNA is TGTGCCAGCAGCCCCGACCAGGAGGGGATGAACACTGAAGCTTTCTTT.

CDR3 protein: CASSQGTGRSGYTF. CDR3 in DNA: TGTGCCAGCAGCCAAGGAACAGGGCGGAGTGGCTACACCTTC. The chain links TRBV4-2 to TRBJ1-2; D may be TRBD1 (6 bases). The V end was cut by 1 base, the J end by 7 bases, with 13 bases between. Looked up from germline, CDR1 is LGHNA and CDR2 is YNFKEQ. CDR3 size: 14 residues.

The chain is built from TRBV4-3 and TRBJ1-4, with no clear D. This CDR3 contains 14 residues. The V and J ends lost 3 bases and 2 bases respectively, with 7 bases between them. The germline V gene has CDR1 LGHNA and CDR2 YSLEER. The CDR3 is CASSHRRTNEKLFF. The DNA of the CDR3 is TGCGCCAGCAGCCATCGGAGGACTAATGAAAAACTGTTTTTT.

The CDR3 sequence is CASRGNTDTQYF. In DNA form, the CDR3 reads TGTGCCAGTCGGGGAAACACAGATACGCAGTATTTT. The V gene is TRBV19, the J gene TRBJ2-3, with a possible D match to TRBD2 (5 bases). Germline-derived CDR1 and CDR2 are LNHDA and SQIVND (reference sequence). This CDR3 has 12 amino acids. The germline V and J ends were trimmed by 8 bases and 2 bases, with 8 bases remaining between them.

The chain links TRBV7-9 to TRBJ2-7; TRBD1 matches at 7 bases. The germline CDR1 and CDR2 sequences are SEHNR and FQNEAQ (reference sequence). CDR3 length: 14 residues. V gave up 4 bases and J gave up 2 bases; unmatched junction bases: 5. The CDR3 is CASSSIGTAYEQYF. In DNA form, the CDR3 reads TGTGCCAGCAGCTCGATCGGGACAGCCTACGAGCAGTACTTC.

This chain uses TRBV4-2 with TRBJ1-2, with D maybe TRBD1 (6 bases). The germline V gene encodes CDR1 LGHNA and CDR2 YNFKEQ. The CDR3 length is 18 residues. V lost 0 bases, J lost 2 bases, and 19 bases lay in between. CDR3 amino acids: CASSQDIGAAGANYGYTF. The CDR3 DNA sequence: TGTGCCAGCAGCCAAGATATTGGTGCGGCGGGGGCGAACTATGGCTACACCTTC.

The rearrangement joins TRBV19 to TRBJ2-3, with D possibly matching TRBD1 (6 bases). The CDR3 loop spans 13 amino acids. The germline V and J ends were trimmed by 3 bases and 7 bases, with 11 bases remaining between them. The germline gives CDR1 LNHDA, CDR2 SQIVND (reference sequence). CDR3: CASSIVGGYTQYF. CDR3 DNA sequence: TGTGCCAGTAGTATCGTAGGGGGATATACGCAGTATTTT.

This clone was seen a handful of times. The V gene is TRBV28, the J gene TRBJ2-7; D perhaps matches TRBD1 (6 bases). Trimming shortened V by 2 bases and J by 4 bases, and 18 bases separated the two germline ends. The germline V gene has CDR1 MDHEN and CDR2 SYDVKM. The CDR3 sequence is 16 residues long. CDR3 in DNA: TGTGCCAGCAGTTTACTAGACAGGATAATCCATTACGAGCAGTACTTC. Translated, it gives CASSLLDRIIHYEQYF.

This clone was counted between two and nine times. The chain links TRBV3-1 (or the pseudogene TRBV3-2) to TRBJ1-6, with D hard to call. The CDR3 runs 12 residues. V was shortened by 6 bases and J by 3 bases, with 3 bases between the two germline ends. CDR1 is LGHDT and CDR2 is YNNKEL in the germline V gene (reference sequence). The CDR3: CASSLYNSPLHF. The DNA of the CDR3 is TGTGCCAGCAGTCTCTATAATTCACCCCTCCACTTT.

V usage is TRBV30 and J usage is TRBJ1-6; 9 bases line up with TRBD1. In germline, CDR1 is GTSNPN, CDR2 SVGIG (reference sequence). The CDR3 spans 15 residues. Trimming removed 1 base from V and 7 bases from J; junction bases left unmatched: 5. The CDR3 DNA sequence: TGTGCCTGGAGTGAGTTAGGGACAGGGAATTCACCCCTCCACTTT. Translated: CAWSELGTGNSPLHF.

This chain uses TRBV12-3 or TRBV12-4 with TRBJ1-5, with D unclear. V lost 6 bases to trimming and J lost 7 bases, with 10 bases between them. The CDR3 runs to 12 residues. The CDR3 loop reads CASSSFGQPQHF. The CDR3 DNA reads TGTGCCAGCAGCTCCTTCGGGCAGCCCCAGCATTTT.

The rearrangement joins TRBV11-2 to TRBJ1-2; tentatively, D is TRBD1 (5 bases). The V end was cut by 3 bases, the J end by 0 bases, with 14 bases between. Per the germline V gene, CDR1 is SGHAT and CDR2 is FQNNGV. CDR3 length equals 16 residues. The CDR3 reads CASSLGGLNPNYGYTF. The CDR3 nucleotides read TGTGCCAGCAGCTTGGGGGGTCTTAATCCTAACTATGGCTACACCTTC.

The chain uses TRBV27 and TRBJ1-1; 7 bases line up with TRBD1. The CDR3 has 14 residues. CDR1 is MNHEY, CDR2 SMNVEV, per germline (reference sequence). Germline trimming cut 3 bases from V and 7 bases from J; bases unmatched to any gene: 8. The CDR3 nucleotides are TGTGCCAGCAGTTTTCGGGGGACAGCCTATGAAGCTTTCTTT. Protein: CASSFRGTAYEAFF.

This clone was observed a handful of times. This rearrangement joins TRBV5-4 to TRBJ1-6; D is unclear. Germline CDR1 reads SGHNT; CDR2 reads YYREEE (reference sequence). This CDR3 is built from 14 residues. V lost 0 bases, J lost 6 bases, and 7 bases lay in between. The CDR3 is CASSLVGINSPLHF. The CDR3 DNA is TGTGCCAGCAGCTTGGTCGGTATTAATTCACCCCTCCACTTT.

This rearrangement joins TRBV7-2 to TRBJ2-5; 8 positions match TRBD2. With V trimmed by 5 bases and J by 4 bases, 9 bases remained unmatched. Germline CDR1 and CDR2: SGHTA and FQGNSA. The CDR3 length is 15 residues. The CDR3 coding sequence is TGTGCCAGCAGCCCCTTTCGGGGGGGCCCAGAGACCCAGTACTTC. Its protein product is CASSPFRGGPETQYF.

The chain combines TRBV6-5 with TRBJ1-2, with 9 nucleotides matching TRBD1. Germline trimming cut 6 bases from V and 5 bases from J; bases unmatched to any gene: 7. The CDR3 extends over 14 amino acids. Germline V gene sequence: CDR1 MNHEY, CDR2 SVGAGI. The CDR3 sequence: CASSTGTGRYGYTF. The CDR3 nucleotides are TGTGCCAGCAGCACCGGGACAGGGAGATATGGCTACACCTTC.

This rearrangement joins TRBV2 to TRBJ1-5; D might be TRBD1 (5 bases). With 6 bases removed from V and 3 bases from J, the gap between germline ends came to 9 bases. The CDR3 has 13 residues. Germline-derived CDR1 and CDR2 are SNHLY and FYNNEI. For the CDR3, the DNA is TGTGCCAGCAGAGCGACAGTCAATCAGCCCCAGCATTTT. This encodes CASRATVNQPQHF.

This clone showed up just a few times. This chain connects TRBV5-1 to TRBJ1-4; D is unclear. The CDR3 runs to 14 residues. Germline V gives CDR1 SGHRS, CDR2 YFSETQ. The germline V and J ends were trimmed by 0 bases and 7 bases, with 10 bases remaining between them. As DNA, the CDR3 is TGCGCCAGCAGCTTGGTTGCAGCTAGTGAAAAACTGTTTTTT. Amino acid sequence: CASSLVAASEKLFF. The full variable domain, completed using reference TRBV5-1 and TRBJ1-4, is KAGVTQTPRYLIKTRGQQVTLSCSPISGHRSVSWYQQTPGQGLQFLFEYFSETQRNKGNFPGRFSGRQFSNSRSEMNVSTLELGDSALYLCASSLVAASEKLFFGSGTQLSVL.

CDR3 nucleotides: TGTGCCAGCAACGGACAGGGTCCGGACTATGGCTACACCTTC. Its protein product is CASNGQGPDYGYTF. The chain combines TRBV6-1 with TRBJ1-2; 8 bases align to TRBD1. The germline V gene has CDR1 MNHNS and CDR2 SASEGT. V shed 7 bases, J shed 3 bases, and the junction held 7 bases outside the gene matches. The length of the CDR3 is 14 residues.

The chain carries TRBV6-5 and TRBJ1-5; possibly TRBD1 for D (5 bases). This CDR3 spans 15 amino acids. V was clipped by 7 bases and J by 1 base, with 14 bases between them. Germline lookup yields CDR1 MNHEY and CDR2 SVGAGI. CDR3 protein: CASNYNSGSNQPQHF. The CDR3 DNA reads TGTGCCAGCAACTATAATTCAGGGAGCAATCAGCCCCAGCATTTT.

This chain connects TRBV5-1 to TRBJ2-3; no definite D call. The V end was cut by 4 bases, the J end by 2 bases, with 8 bases between. Germline V CDR1 and CDR2: SGHRS, YFSETQ. CDR3 length equals 13 residues. The CDR3 is CASSDTYTDTQYF. The CDR3 DNA is TGCGCCAGCAGCGACACATACACAGATACGCAGTATTTT. Full variable domain (remainder filled in from reference TRBV5-1 and TRBJ2-3): KAGVTQTPRYLIKTRGQQVTLSCSPISGHRSVSWYQQTPGQGLQFLFEYFSETQRNKGNFPGRFSGRQFSNSRSEMNVSTLELGDSALYLCASSDTYTDTQYFGPGTRLTVL.

This chain joins TRBV7-7 and TRBJ2-5, with D possibly being TRBD1 (5 bases). This CDR3 region has 16 residues. Per germline, CDR1 SSHAT and CDR2 FNYEAQ (reference sequence). Trimming removed 5 bases from V and 5 bases from J, with 21 bases in between. DNA of the CDR3: TGTGCCAGCAGCCCATCAAGCGCTAGGGGTGCGGAGACCCAGTACTTC. Amino acid sequence: CASSPSSARGAETQYF.

This clone has just a few counts. The chain carries TRBV10-3 and TRBJ2-2, with TRBD2 matching 9 bases. The CDR3 has 16 amino acids. V was clipped by 10 bases and J by 2 bases; unmatched bases: 11. From germline, CDR1 is ENHRY and CDR2 SYGVKD. CDR3 coding DNA: TGTGCCACCGCCCATAGACTAGCGGTTAACACCGGGGAGCTGTTTTTT. It specifies CATAHRLAVNTGELFF.

The gene calls are TRBV24-1 and TRBJ1-2; TRBD1 is a possible D gene (5 bases). Germline V gene sequence: CDR1 KGHDR, CDR2 SFDVKD. Deletions cut 10 bases from V and 8 bases from J, with 10 bases between. The CDR3 runs 10 residues. The CDR3 protein is CATWNRGYTF. CDR3 in DNA: TGTGCCACTTGGAACAGGGGCTACACCTTC.

This chain joins TRBV9 and TRBJ1-1; D is perhaps TRBD1 (6 bases). The CDR3 totals 14 residues. The germline V and J ends were trimmed by 2 bases and 2 bases, with 10 bases remaining between them. In germline, CDR1 is SGDLS, CDR2 YYNGEE. DNA for the CDR3: TGTGCCAGCAGCGTGGGGGCAGACAACACTGAAGCTTTCTTT. Encoded protein: CASSVGADNTEAFF.

This chain links TRBV27 with TRBJ2-7, with unresolved D. V gave up 0 bases and J gave up 7 bases, with 13 bases separating them. Germline V lookup: CDR1 MNHEY, CDR2 SMNVEV (reference sequence). This CDR3 spans 14 amino acids. This chain's CDR3 is CASSLSAQVLEQYF. CDR3 in DNA: TGTGCCAGCAGTTTATCGGCCCAGGTCTTGGAGCAGTACTTC.